The 28 T cell receptor beta chains presented below share a single source sample, sequenced in a study of blood T cell repertoires in COVID-19. The data were produced by immunoSEQ multiplex PCR, yet TCRdb's version contains in-frame clones alone and is incomplete. Among 200,000 to 300,000 clones, roughly four fifths were seen once, and the ten largest hold 4.7%. Sequencing used peripheral blood. Source of these receptors: a woman aged 70-85 years with acute or convalescent COVID-19.

In this sample, this clone turned up a few times. This chain links TRBV5-4 with TRBJ1-2; 8 bases line up with TRBD1. The V and J ends lost 4 bases and 2 bases, in that order; junction bases with no gene match: 4. The germline gives CDR1 SGHNT, CDR2 YYREEE (reference sequence). This CDR3 has 14 residues. CDR3 nucleotides: TGTGCCAGCAGCATCAACAGGGGGAACTATGGCTACACCTTC. Translated, it gives CASSINRGNYGYTF.

The chain recombines TRBV12-2 with TRBJ1-3; the D call in the table, TRBD1, was not verified against the DNA. TRBV12-2 is described as a pseudogene. This CDR3 has 16 amino acids. The CDR3 coding sequence is TGTGCAAGTCGCCTAAGGACAGGGTCATCCGGAAACACCATATATTTT. It yields the protein CASRLRTGSSGNTIYF.

The chain links TRBV6-5 to TRBJ1-6, with D possibly matching TRBD1 (5 bases). The CDR3 has 14 amino acids. Germline CDR1 is MNHEY and CDR2 is SVGAGI. The ends were cut back, 7 bases at V and 9 bases at J, with 16 bases in the middle. The CDR3 sequence: CASKFLGGASPLHF. The DNA of the CDR3 is TGTGCCAGCAAATTCCTCGGGGGTGCTTCACCCCTCCACTTT.

The gene calls are TRBV3-1 (or the pseudogene TRBV3-2) and TRBJ1-4, with D unresolved. This CDR3 contains 15 residues. Trimming pared 0 bases from V and 7 bases from J, leaving 12 bases between. CDR1 LGHDT and CDR2 YNNKEL come from the germline V gene (reference sequence). In nucleotides, the CDR3 is TGTGCCAGCAGCCAAGAGTCCGGGGTAATTGAAAAACTGTTTTTT. This codes for CASSQESGVIEKLFF.

This clone was seen more than once but under ten times. CDR3 in amino acids: CASSTDTNSPLHF. The CDR3 DNA sequence: TGTGCCAGCAGCACGGACACCAATTCACCCCTCCACTTT. V is TRBV11-2 and J is TRBJ1-6; D possibly corresponds to TRBD1 (5 bases). CDR3 length: 13 residues. CDR1 is SGHAT and CDR2 is FQNNGV in the germline V gene. V lost 5 bases and J 7 bases, leaving 9 bases between the germline ends.

V is TRBV9 and J is TRBJ1-3, with TRBD1 matching over 8 bases. The germline CDR1 and CDR2 sequences are SGDLS and YYNGEE. J was trimmed by 0 bases and V by 4 bases; bases with no gene match: 6. The length of the CDR3 is 16 residues. The CDR3 coding sequence is TGTGCCAGCAGCTTACGACAGGGGATCTCTGGAAACACCATATATTTT. Its protein product is CASSLRQGISGNTIYF.

This rearrangement joins TRBV28 to TRBJ2-3, with D possibly being TRBD2 (6 bases). V lost 3 bases, J lost 5 bases, and 15 bases lay in between. The CDR3 sequence is 15 residues long. Germline V gives CDR1 MDHEN, CDR2 SYDVKM. The CDR3 DNA follows: TGTGCCAGCAGTTTGGGGCGGGACTTTGGAGATACGCAGTATTTT. It specifies CASSLGRDFGDTQYF.

V gene TRBV18 combines with J gene TRBJ1-1; 8 nucleotides agree with TRBD1. CDR3 length equals 18 residues. The germline V gene has CDR1 KGHSH and CDR2 LQKENI. V was clipped by 5 bases and J by 1 base; unmatched bases: 15. The CDR3, as DNA: TGTGCCAGCTCAGGACAGGGCCACGTGACGCCCTCGAACACTGAAGCTTTCTTT. It codes for CASSGQGHVTPSNTEAFF.

The J gene is TRBJ2-6, the V gene TRBV5-1; 12 nucleotides align to TRBD1. This CDR3 region has 19 residues. Trimming cost V 1 base and J 0 bases; bases outside gene matches: 5. Germline V gene sequence: CDR1 SGHRS, CDR2 YFSETQ. The CDR3 sequence is CASSLRDRGHLSGANVLTF. The CDR3 region has the DNA TGCGCCAGCAGCTTGAGGGACAGGGGGCACCTCTCTGGGGCCAACGTCCTGACTTTC.

This CDR3 reads CASRSGNTEAFF. CDR3 DNA: TGTGCCAGCAGATCAGGGAACACTGAAGCTTTCTTT. The V call is TRBV2, the J call TRBJ1-1, with D unresolved. V lost 6 bases and J lost 1, with 6 bases in between. This CDR3 is built from 12 residues. Germline V gene lookup returns CDR1 SNHLY and CDR2 FYNNEI.

The V gene is TRBV4-3, the J gene TRBJ1-5; D gene unclear. V was trimmed by 1 base and J by 6 bases, leaving 10 bases between them. The CDR3 is made up of 14 amino acids. Germline lookup yields CDR1 LGHNA and CDR2 YSLEER. The chain's CDR3 is CASSQGFSGQPQHF. CDR3 nucleotide sequence: TGCGCCAGCAGCCAAGGGTTTTCAGGTCAGCCCCAGCATTTT.

CDR3 bases: TGTGCCAGCAGCTTACTGAGTCACGATTCACCCCTCCACTTT. It codes for CASSLLSHDSPLHF. V is TRBV11-2 and J is TRBJ1-6; no definite D call. Germline CDR1 SGHAT, CDR2 FQNNGV. CDR3 length: 14 residues. V was clipped by 2 bases and J by 8 bases, with 10 bases between them.

The V gene is TRBV10-3, the J gene TRBJ1-6; no reliable D call. The V gene lost 3 bases and the J gene lost 8 bases, with 8 bases spanning the gap. The CDR3 covers 13 residues. Germline loops: CDR1 ENHRY, CDR2 SYGVKD. CDR3 protein: CAISDGSDSPLHF. In DNA form, the CDR3 reads TGTGCCATCAGTGACGGGTCGGATTCACCCCTCCACTTT.

The chain combines TRBV28 with TRBJ1-1, with TRBD1 as a possible D gene (5 bases). CDR1 and CDR2 from the germline V gene are MDHEN and SYDVKM. Trimming removed 2 bases at V and 1 base at J, with 14 bases between. The CDR3 is 16 residues long. CDR3 region: CASSLGGSITNTEAFF. Written as DNA, the CDR3 is TGTGCCAGCAGTTTAGGGGGGTCCATTACGAACACTGAAGCTTTCTTT.

About this clone: The same CDR3 is also encoded by other DNA sequences in this sample. J is TRBJ1-5 and V is TRBV7-9; D not certain. V gave up 1 base and J gave up 0 bases, with 10 bases separating them. The CDR3 consists of 16 residues. Germline V gene sequence: CDR1 SEHNR, CDR2 FQNEAQ (reference sequence). The CDR3 reads CASSLGGGDSNQPQHF. As DNA, the CDR3 is TGTGCCAGCAGCTTAGGGGGAGGTGATAGCAATCAGCCCCAGCATTTT.

The chain employs TRBV6-5 and TRBJ2-6, with D hard to call. The V end lost 6 bases, the J end lost 0 bases, and 6 bases lay between the germline ends. CDR1 and CDR2 from the germline V gene are MNHEY and SVGAGI. The CDR3 sequence is 14 residues long. This chain's CDR3 is CASRGDSGANVLTF. The DNA for the CDR3 is TGTGCCAGCAGGGGCGACTCTGGGGCCAACGTCCTGACTTTC.

The rearrangement links TRBV4-1 to TRBJ1-1; TRBD1 is a possible D gene (5 bases). Trimming removed 0 bases from V and 0 bases from J, with 20 bases in between. CDR1 and CDR2 from the germline V gene are MGHRA and YSYEKL. The CDR3 runs to 19 residues. Written as DNA, the CDR3 is TGCGCCAGCAGCCAAGATAAAGGTACAGGCCAAAGGGTGAACACTGAAGCTTTCTTT. This gives the protein CASSQDKGTGQRVNTEAFF.

The chain has TRBV6-4 and TRBJ2-7; tentative D call: TRBD1 (5 bases). Germline assignment: CDR1 MRHNA and CDR2 SNTAGT. With 0 bases removed from V and 6 bases from J, the gap between germline ends came to 12 bases. This CDR3 region has 14 residues. CDR3 coding DNA: TGTGCCAGCAGTGACTCCCCAGGGTACGGCGAGCAGTACTTC. This translates into CASSDSPGYGEQYF.

The V gene is TRBV12-3 or TRBV12-4, the J gene TRBJ1-1, with D possibly matching TRBD1 (5 bases). This CDR3 region has 13 residues. V was pared by 6 bases and J by 6 bases, with 14 bases between. CDR3: CASSPSGAAEAFF. DNA for the CDR3: TGTGCCAGCAGCCCTTCTGGGGCTGCTGAAGCTTTCTTT.

CDR3 bases: TGTGCCAGCTCACCAGGACAGGGTGGATCACCCCTCCACTTT. Translated: CASSPGQGGSPLHF. The chain couples TRBV18 to TRBJ1-6; 8 bases map to TRBD1. V lost 2 bases and J lost 10; bases outside the gene matches: 4. This CDR3 has 14 residues. CDR1 is KGHSH, CDR2 LQKENI, per germline.

The chain carries TRBV5-8 and TRBJ2-3, with D possibly being TRBD1 (6 bases). Germline CDR1 and CDR2: SGHTS and YDEGEE. The V and J ends lost 3 bases and 5 bases respectively, with 13 bases between them. This CDR3 contains 14 residues. The CDR3 DNA is TGTGCCAGCAGCTGGCAGGGGCAGGAAGATACGCAGTATTTT. Translating it yields CASSWQGQEDTQYF. Filled out from reference TRBV5-8 and TRBJ2-3, the complete variable domain reads EAGVTQSPTHLIKTRGQQATLRCSPISGHTSVYWYQQALGLGLQFLLWYDEGEERNRGNFPPRFSGRQFPNYSSELNVNALELEDSALYLCASSWQGQEDTQYFGPGTRLTVL.

The gene calls are TRBV5-4 and TRBJ1-1; D is perhaps TRBD1 (6 bases). Germline CDR1 and CDR2: SGHNT and YYREEE (reference sequence). V lost 4 bases and J lost 8, with 21 bases in between. This CDR3 spans 15 amino acids. The chain's CDR3 is CASSPPSRQANEAFF. CDR3 bases: TGTGCCAGCAGCCCACCTTCGAGACAGGCGAACGAAGCTTTCTTT.

The chain links TRBV5-1 to TRBJ2-3; TRBD1 might be the D (6 bases). The CDR3 is 14 amino acids. The V and J ends lost 4 bases and 2 bases respectively, with 11 bases between them. Per germline, CDR1 SGHRS and CDR2 YFSETQ. CDR3 sequence: CASSRQATTDTQYF. For the CDR3, the DNA is TGCGCCAGCAGCCGACAGGCGACCACAGATACGCAGTATTTT.

This chain connects TRBV28 to TRBJ1-2; 8 nucleotides match TRBD1. CDR1 and CDR2 from the germline V gene are MDHEN and SYDVKM. This CDR3 has 14 residues. Trimming at V came to 4 bases and at J to 4 bases, leaving 5 bases not matched to a gene. As DNA, the CDR3 is TGTGCCAGCAGTTCGACAGGGGCTGGCTATGGCTACACCTTC. Translating it yields CASSSTGAGYGYTF.

V usage is TRBV7-2 and J usage is TRBJ1-6; D is perhaps TRBD1 (5 bases). The germline V and J ends were trimmed by 0 bases and 0 bases, with 9 bases remaining between them. The germline V gene encodes CDR1 SGHTA and CDR2 FQGNSA. There are 17 residues in the CDR3. The CDR3 DNA is TGTGCCAGCAGCTTAGCAGGGGACTTCTCCTATAATTCACCCCTCCACTTT. Protein: CASSLAGDFSYNSPLHF.

The chain recombines TRBV9 with TRBJ1-6; possibly TRBD1 for D (5 bases). The CDR3 runs 17 residues. V dropped 0 bases and J dropped 0 bases, with 10 bases sitting between them. Looked up from germline, CDR1 is SGDLS and CDR2 is YYNGEE. CDR3 sequence reads: CASSVDFGGSYNSPLHF. CDR3 in DNA: TGTGCCAGCAGCGTAGATTTCGGGGGCTCCTATAATTCACCCCTCCACTTT.

The J gene is TRBJ1-5, the V gene TRBV7-8; D ambiguous. The germline V gene has CDR1 SGHVS and CDR2 FQNEAQ. Trimming removed 0 bases from V and 2 bases from J, with 8 bases in between. This CDR3 is 15 amino acids long. The CDR3: CASSLALPGNQPQHF. Written as DNA, the CDR3 is TGTGCCAGCAGCTTAGCACTTCCGGGCAATCAGCCCCAGCATTTT.

V and J are TRBV19 and TRBJ1-2, with D uncertain. The length of the CDR3 is 12 residues. The germline V gene has CDR1 LNHDA and CDR2 SQIVND (reference sequence). The V end lost 3 bases, the J end lost 5 bases, and 7 bases lay between the germline ends. The CDR3 nucleotides read TGTGCCAGTAGTATGTCACAGTATGGCTACACCTTC. This translates into CASSMSQYGYTF.